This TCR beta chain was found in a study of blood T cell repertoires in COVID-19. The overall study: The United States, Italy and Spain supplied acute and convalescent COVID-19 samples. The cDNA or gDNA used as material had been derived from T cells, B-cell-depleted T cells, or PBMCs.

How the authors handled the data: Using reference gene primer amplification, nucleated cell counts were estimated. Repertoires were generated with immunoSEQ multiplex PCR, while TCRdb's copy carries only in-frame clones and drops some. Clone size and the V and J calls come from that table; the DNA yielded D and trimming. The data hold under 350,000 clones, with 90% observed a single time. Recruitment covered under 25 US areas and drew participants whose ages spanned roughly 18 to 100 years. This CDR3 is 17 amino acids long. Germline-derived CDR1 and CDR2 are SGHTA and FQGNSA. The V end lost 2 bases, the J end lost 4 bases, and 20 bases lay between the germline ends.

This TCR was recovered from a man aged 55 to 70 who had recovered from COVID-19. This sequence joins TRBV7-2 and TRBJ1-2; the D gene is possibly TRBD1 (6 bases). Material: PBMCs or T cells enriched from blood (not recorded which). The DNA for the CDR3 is TGTGCCAGCAGCTTATCGGAGAGTACAGGGCGGGTCTATGGCTACACCTTC. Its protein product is CASSLSESTGRVYGYTF.